One TCR beta chain is described in this entry. Its ends do not fully match the called genes, so a read error is possible. TCRdb re-derived calls from the RT-PCR reads in MiXCR, one entry per CDR3 protein. The repertoire holds about 680,000 distinct CDR3 sequences, 12% to 15% seen once, with about 3.6% in the top ten. This CDR3 has 15 residues. Per the germline V gene, CDR1 is LGHNA and CDR2 is YSLEER. Sample: memory CD4+ T cells from blood. The source is a female donor in good health, serving as a healthy control. This chain uses TRBV4-3 with TRBJ2-1; weak D call: TRBD2 (5 bases). CDR3 sequence: CASSQGGRDYNEQFF. CDR3 DNA: TGCGCCAGCAGCCAAGGCGGTCGGGATTACAATGAGCAGTTCTTT.